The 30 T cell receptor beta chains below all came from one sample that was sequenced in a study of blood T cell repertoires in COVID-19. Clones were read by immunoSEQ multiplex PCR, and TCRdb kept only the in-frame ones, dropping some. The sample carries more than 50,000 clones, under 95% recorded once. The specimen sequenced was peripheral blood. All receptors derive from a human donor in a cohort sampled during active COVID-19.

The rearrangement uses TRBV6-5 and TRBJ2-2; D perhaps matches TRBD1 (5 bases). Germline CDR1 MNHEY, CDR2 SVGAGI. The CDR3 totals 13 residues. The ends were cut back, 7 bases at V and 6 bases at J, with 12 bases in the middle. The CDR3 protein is CASTRVSSGELFF. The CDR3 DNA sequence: TGTGCCAGCACCAGGGTATCGTCCGGGGAGCTGTTTTTT.

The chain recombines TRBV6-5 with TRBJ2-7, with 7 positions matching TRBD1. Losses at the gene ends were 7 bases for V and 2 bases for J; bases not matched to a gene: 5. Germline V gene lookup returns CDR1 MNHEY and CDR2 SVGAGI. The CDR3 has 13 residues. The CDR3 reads CASTRDSPYEQYF. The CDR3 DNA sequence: TGTGCCAGCACCCGGGACAGTCCCTACGAGCAGTACTTC.

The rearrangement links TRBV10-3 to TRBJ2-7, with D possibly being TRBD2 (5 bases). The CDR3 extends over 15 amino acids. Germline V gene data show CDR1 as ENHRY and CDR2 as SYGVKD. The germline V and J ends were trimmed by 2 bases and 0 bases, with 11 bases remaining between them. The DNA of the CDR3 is TGTGCCATCAGTGAGACGGGAACCCTCTCCTACGAGCAGTACTTC. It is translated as CAISETGTLSYEQYF.

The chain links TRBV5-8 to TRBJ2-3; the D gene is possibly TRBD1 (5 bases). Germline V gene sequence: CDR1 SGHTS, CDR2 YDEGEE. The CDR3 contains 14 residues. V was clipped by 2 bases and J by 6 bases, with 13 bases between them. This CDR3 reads CASSFPPGPDTQYF. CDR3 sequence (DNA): TGTGCCAGCAGCTTTCCCCCAGGGCCCGATACGCAGTATTTT.

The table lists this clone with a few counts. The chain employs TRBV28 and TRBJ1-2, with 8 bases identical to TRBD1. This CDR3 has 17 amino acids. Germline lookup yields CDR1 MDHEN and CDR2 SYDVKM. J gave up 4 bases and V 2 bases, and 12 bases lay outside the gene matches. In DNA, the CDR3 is TGTGCCAGCAGTTTAGGTAGTGGACAGGGAAGAATCTATGGCTACACCTTC. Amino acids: CASSLGSGQGRIYGYTF.

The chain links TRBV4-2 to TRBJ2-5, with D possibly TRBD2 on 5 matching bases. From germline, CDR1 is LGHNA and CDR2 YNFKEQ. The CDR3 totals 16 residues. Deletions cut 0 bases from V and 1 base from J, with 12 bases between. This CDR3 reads CASSQDDASPQETQYF. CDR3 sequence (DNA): TGTGCCAGCAGCCAAGATGATGCTAGCCCCCAAGAGACCCAGTACTTC.

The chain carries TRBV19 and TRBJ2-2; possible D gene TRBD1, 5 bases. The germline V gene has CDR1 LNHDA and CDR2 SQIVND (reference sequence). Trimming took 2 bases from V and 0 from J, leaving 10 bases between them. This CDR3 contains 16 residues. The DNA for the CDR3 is TGTGCCAGTAGTATACTTGGGGCTTCGAACACCGGGGAGCTGTTTTTT. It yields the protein CASSILGASNTGELFF.

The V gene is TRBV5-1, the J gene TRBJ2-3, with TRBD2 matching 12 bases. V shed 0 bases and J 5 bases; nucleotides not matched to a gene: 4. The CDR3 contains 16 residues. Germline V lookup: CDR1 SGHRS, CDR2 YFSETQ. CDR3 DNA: TGCGCCAGCAGCTTGGGGACTAGCGGGAAAGTAGATACGCAGTATTTT. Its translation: CASSLGTSGKVDTQYF.

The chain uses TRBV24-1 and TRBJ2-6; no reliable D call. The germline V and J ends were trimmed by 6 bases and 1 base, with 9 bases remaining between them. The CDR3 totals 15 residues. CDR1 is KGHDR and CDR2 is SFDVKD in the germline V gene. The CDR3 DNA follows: TGTGCCACCAGTTCCTTCGAGTCTGGGGCCAACGTCCTGACTTTC. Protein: CATSSFESGANVLTF.

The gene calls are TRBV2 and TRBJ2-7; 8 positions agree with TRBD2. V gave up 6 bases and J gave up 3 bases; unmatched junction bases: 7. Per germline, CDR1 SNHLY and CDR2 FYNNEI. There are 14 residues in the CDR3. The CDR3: CASSGLAADYEQYF. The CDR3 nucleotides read TGTGCCAGCAGCGGACTAGCTGCCGACTACGAGCAGTACTTC.

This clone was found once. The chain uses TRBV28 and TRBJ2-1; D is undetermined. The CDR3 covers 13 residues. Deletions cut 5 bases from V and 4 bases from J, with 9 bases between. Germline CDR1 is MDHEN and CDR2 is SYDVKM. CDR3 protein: CASSRVMYNEQFF. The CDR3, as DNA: TGTGCCAGCAGTCGGGTCATGTACAATGAGCAGTTCTTC.

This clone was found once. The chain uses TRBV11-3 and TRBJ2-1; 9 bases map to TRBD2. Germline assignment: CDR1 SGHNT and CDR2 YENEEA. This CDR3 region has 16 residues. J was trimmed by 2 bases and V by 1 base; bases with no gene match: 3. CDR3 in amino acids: CASSLASGTTYNEQFF. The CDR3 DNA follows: TGTGCCAGCAGCTTAGCTAGCGGGACAACCTACAATGAGCAGTTCTTC.

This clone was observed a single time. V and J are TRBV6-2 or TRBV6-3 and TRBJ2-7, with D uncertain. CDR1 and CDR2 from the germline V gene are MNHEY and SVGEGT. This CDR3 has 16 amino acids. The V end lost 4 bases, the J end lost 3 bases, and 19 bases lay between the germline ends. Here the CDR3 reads CASSSKIGSSSYEQYF. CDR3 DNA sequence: TGTGCCAGCAGTTCCAAAATCGGAAGTAGCAGCTACGAGCAGTACTTC.

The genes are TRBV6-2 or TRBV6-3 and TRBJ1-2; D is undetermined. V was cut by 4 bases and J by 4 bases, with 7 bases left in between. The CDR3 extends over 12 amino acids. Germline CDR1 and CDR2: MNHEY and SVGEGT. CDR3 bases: TGTGCCAGCAGTTTATCTCCCTATGGCTACACCTTC. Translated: CASSLSPYGYTF.

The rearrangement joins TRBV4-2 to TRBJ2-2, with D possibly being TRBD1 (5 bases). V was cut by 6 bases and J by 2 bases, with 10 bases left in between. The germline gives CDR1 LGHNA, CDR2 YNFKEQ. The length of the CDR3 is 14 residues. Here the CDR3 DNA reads TGTGCCAGCAGAGGGGCTTTAAACACCGGGGAGCTGTTTTTT. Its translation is CASRGALNTGELFF.

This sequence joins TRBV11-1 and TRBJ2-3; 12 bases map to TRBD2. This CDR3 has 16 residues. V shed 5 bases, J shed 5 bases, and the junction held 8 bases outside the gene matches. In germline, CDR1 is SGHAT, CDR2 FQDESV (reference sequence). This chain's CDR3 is CASSRLTSGSLDTQYF. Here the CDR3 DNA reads TGTGCCAGCAGCCGGTTGACTAGCGGGAGTCTAGATACGCAGTATTTT.

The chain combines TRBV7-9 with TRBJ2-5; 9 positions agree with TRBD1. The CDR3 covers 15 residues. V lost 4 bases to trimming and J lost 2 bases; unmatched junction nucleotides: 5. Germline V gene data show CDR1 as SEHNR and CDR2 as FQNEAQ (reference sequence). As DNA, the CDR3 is TGTGCCAGCAGCTCCGGGACAGGGACTCAAGAGACCCAGTACTTC. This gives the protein CASSSGTGTQETQYF.

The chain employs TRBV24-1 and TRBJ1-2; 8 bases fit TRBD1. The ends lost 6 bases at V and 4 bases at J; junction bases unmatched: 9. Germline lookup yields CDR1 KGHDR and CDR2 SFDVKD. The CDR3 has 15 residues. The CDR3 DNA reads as TGTGCCACCAGTAAGACAGGGGAGAGCTCCTATGGCTACACCTTC. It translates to CATSKTGESSYGYTF.

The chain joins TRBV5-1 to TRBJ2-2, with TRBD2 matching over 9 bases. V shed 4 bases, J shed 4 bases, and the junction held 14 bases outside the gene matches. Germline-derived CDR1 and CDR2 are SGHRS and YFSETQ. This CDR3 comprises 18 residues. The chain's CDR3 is CASSLRQVAGVGTGELFF. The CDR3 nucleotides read TGCGCCAGCAGCCTACGGCAAGTAGCGGGAGTAGGCACCGGGGAGCTGTTTTTT. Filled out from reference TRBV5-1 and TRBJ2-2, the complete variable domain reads KAGVTQTPRYLIKTRGQQVTLSCSPISGHRSVSWYQQTPGQGLQFLFEYFSETQRNKGNFPGRFSGRQFSNSRSEMNVSTLELGDSALYLCASSLRQVAGVGTGELFFGEGSRLTVL.

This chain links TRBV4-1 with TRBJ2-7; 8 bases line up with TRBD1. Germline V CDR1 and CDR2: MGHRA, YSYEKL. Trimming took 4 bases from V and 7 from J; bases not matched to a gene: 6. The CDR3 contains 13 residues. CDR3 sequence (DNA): TGCGCCAGCAGCCCCGACAGGGGATATGAGCAGTACTTC. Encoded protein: CASSPDRGYEQYF.

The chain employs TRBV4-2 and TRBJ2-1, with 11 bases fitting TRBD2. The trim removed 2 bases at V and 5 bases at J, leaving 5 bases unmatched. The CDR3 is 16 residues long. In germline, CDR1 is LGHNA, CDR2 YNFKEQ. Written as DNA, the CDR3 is TGTGCCAGCAGCCAACTCCGACTAGCGGGGAACAATGAGCAGTTCTTC. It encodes CASSQLRLAGNNEQFF.

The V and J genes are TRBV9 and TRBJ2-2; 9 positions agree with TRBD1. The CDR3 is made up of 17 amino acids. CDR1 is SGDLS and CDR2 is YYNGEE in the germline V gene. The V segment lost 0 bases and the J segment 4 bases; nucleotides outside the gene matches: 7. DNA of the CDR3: TGTGCCAGCAGCGTAGGGGGGACAGGGAGACTCACCGGGGAGCTGTTTTTT. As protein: CASSVGGTGRLTGELFF.

CDR3 sequence (DNA): TGTGCCAGCTCACCTGGGCACAGCAAAGAGACCCAGTACTTC. Protein: CASSPGHSKETQYF. The chain is built from TRBV18 and TRBJ2-5; the D is unclear. Germline V CDR1 and CDR2: KGHSH, LQKENI. This CDR3 comprises 14 residues. V dropped 3 bases and J dropped 3 bases, with 11 bases sitting between them.

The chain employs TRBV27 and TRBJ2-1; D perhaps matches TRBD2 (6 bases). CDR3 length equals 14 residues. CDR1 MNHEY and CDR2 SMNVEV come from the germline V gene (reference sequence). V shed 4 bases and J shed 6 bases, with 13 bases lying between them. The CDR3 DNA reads TGTGCCAGCAGTTGGGTAGCGGATTTCAATGAGCAGTTCTTC. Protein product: CASSWVADFNEQFF.

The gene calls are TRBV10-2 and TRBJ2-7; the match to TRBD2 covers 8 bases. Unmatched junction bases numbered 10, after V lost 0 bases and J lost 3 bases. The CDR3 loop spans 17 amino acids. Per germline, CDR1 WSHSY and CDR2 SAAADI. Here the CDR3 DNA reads TGCGCCAGCAGTGAGTCGAAGTGGACTAGCCCTATCTACGAGCAGTACTTC. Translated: CASSESKWTSPIYEQYF.

As DNA, the CDR3 is TGCGCCAGCAGCCAAGAAATAGCGGGGTACAATGAGCAGTTCTTC. Translating gives CASSQEIAGYNEQFF. The V call is TRBV4-3, the J call TRBJ2-1, with 8 bases that match TRBD2. The germline V gene has CDR1 LGHNA and CDR2 YSLEER. With 0 bases clipped from V and 4 bases from J, the junction kept 2 bases outside the gene matches. The CDR3 spans 15 residues.

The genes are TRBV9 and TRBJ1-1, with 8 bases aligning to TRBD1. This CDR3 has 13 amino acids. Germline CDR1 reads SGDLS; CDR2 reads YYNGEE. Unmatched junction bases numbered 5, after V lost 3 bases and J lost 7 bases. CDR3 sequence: CASSGDRNVEAFF. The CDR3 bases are TGTGCCAGCAGCGGGGACAGGAATGTTGAAGCTTTCTTT.

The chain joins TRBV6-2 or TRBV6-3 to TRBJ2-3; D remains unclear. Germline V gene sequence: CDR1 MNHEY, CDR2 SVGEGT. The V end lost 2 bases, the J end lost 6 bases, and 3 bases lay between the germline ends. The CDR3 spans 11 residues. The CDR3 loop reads CASSYADTQYF. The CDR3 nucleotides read TGTGCCAGCAGTTACGCGGATACGCAGTATTTT.

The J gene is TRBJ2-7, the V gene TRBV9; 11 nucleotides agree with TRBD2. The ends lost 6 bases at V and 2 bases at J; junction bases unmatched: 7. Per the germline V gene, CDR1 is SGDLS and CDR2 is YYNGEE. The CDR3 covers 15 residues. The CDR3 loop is CASKKGLAETYEQYF. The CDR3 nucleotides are TGTGCCAGCAAAAAGGGACTAGCGGAAACCTACGAGCAGTACTTC.

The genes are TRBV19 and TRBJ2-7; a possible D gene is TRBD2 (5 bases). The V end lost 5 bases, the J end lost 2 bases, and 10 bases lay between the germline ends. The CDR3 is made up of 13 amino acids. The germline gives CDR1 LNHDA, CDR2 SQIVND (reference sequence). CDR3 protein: CASSPGFTYEQYF. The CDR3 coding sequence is TGTGCCAGTAGTCCGGGATTTACCTACGAGCAGTACTTC.